Listed below are T cell receptor beta chains from one sample, sequenced in a study of identical twins. In TCRdb, the 5' RACE reads were re-called with MiXCR into one record per CDR3 protein. This table holds around 340,000 distinct CDR3 sequences, roughly 9% found once. Sequenced sample: naive T cells sorted from blood. These receptors originate from a woman in her forties or fifties in good health. The CDR3 runs from the conserved cysteine through the conserved F or W. The D gene is left open where the match is weak. Rows give clone size only sometimes, using once, few, many, or a class for an expanded clone.

TRBJ2-3,few,TRBV20-1,.,TGCAGTGCCAGGAGTAACGGCGCACTACCCACAGATACGCAGTATTTT,CSARSNGALPTDTQYF
TRBJ1-2,many,TRBV6-5,.,TGTGCCAGCCCCAGGTGTGGCTACACCTTC,CASPRCGYTF
TRBJ2-2,.,TRBV7-3,.,TGTGCCAGCAGCTTAACTATCGACGGGGAGCTGTTTTTT,CASSLTIDGELFF
TRBJ1-2,.,TRBV10-3,.,TGTGCCATCAGCGAAGGGGGTCCCATGGGCTACACCTTC,CAISEGGPMGYTF
TRBJ2-3,few,TRBV20-1,.,TGCAGTGCCCCATTTGTTCGTGGAATTTCTTCTAGCACAGATACGCAGTATTTT,CSAPFVRGISSSTDTQYF
TRBJ2-1,.,TRBV2,.,TGTGCCAACAAATGGAAGGAGGGCGGCTACAATGAGCAGTTCTTC,CANKWKEGGYNEQFF
TRBJ2-5,few,TRBV14,TRBD2,TGTGCCAGCAGCTCGGGACTAGCGGGAGGCATCCAAGAGACCCAGTACTTC,CASSSGLAGGIQETQYF
TRBJ2-5,few,TRBV20-1,TRBD1,TGCAGTGCTATCCCCGGACAGGGCGGGGAGACCCAGTACTTC,CSAIPGQGGETQYF
TRBJ2-3,few,TRBV27,TRBD1,TGTGCCAGCAGTCCCGGACAGGTGGTCACAGATACGCAGTATTTT,CASSPGQVVTDTQYF
TRBJ2-2,.,TRBV11-3,.,TGTGCCAGCAGCCTTAGAGCTGGGTGGGGCACCGGGGAGCTGTTTTTT,CASSLRAGWGTGELFF
TRBJ1-4,many,TRBV5-1,TRBD1,TGCGCCAGCAGCGAGACAGGGGTGGTTGAAAAACTGTTTTTT,CASSETGVVEKLFF
TRBJ1-2,few,TRBV19,.,TGTGCCAGTAGTTCATACGGGTATGGCTACACCTTC,CASSSYGYGYTF
TRBJ1-5,.,TRBV3-1,.,TGTGCCAGCAGCCAAGAAGGGTCTTACAATCAGCCCCAGCATTTT,CASSQEGSYNQPQHF
TRBJ2-5,many,TRBV5-1,TRBD2,TGCGCCAGCAGCCCAGGACTAGCGGGAGGGCAAGAGACCCAGTACTTC,CASSPGLAGGQETQYF
TRBJ2-1,.,TRBV5-5,.,TGTGCCAGCAGCTACCGGGCGGGGCGGGAAGGACTGGACAATGAGCAGTTCTTC,CASSYRAGREGLDNEQFF
TRBJ2-3,.,TRBV10-3,.,TGTGCCGCACAGGGTCTTTCGGATACGCAGTATTTT,CAAQGLSDTQYF
TRBJ2-2,many,TRBV24-1,.,TGTGCCACCACATGGGGCGACACCGGGGAGCTGTTTTTT,CATTWGDTGELFF
TRBJ2-7,few,TRBV29-1,TRBD2,TGCAGCGTCGAGGGCGGGAGAGGATCCTACGAGCAGTACTTC,CSVEGGRGSYEQYF
TRBJ1-1,.,TRBV3-1,.,TGTGCCAGCAGCGAATGGGGGAACACTGAAGCTTTCTTT,CASSEWGNTEAFF
TRBJ2-1,many,TRBV4-2,.,TGTGCCAGCAGCCAAGGGGGGGGCGGGCTGCAGGGCAATGAGCAGTTCTTC,CASSQGGGGLQGNEQFF
TRBJ1-6,.,TRBV20-1,TRBD1,TGCAGTGCCCGGACAGGGGCTCTAAATTCACCCCTCCACTTT,CSARTGALNSPLHF
TRBJ2-1,few,TRBV12-3/TRBV12-4,.,TGTGCCAGCACCTCGAACAGGTACAATGAGCAGTTCTTC,CASTSNRYNEQFF
TRBJ2-1,.,TRBV7-9,TRBD2,TGTGCCAGCAGCTTAGCCCTAGCGGCGCCCAATGAGCAGTTCTTC,CASSLALAAPNEQFF
TRBJ1-1,many,TRBV20-1,TRBD1,TGCAGTGCCAAGACCCGGGACAGCCTGAACACTGAAGCTTTCTTT,CSAKTRDSLNTEAFF
TRBJ1-5,few,TRBV7-9,.,TGTGCCAGCAGCTTAGAAGGGGACGGCAATCAGCCCCAGCATTTT,CASSLEGDGNQPQHF
TRBJ1-2,few,TRBV4-1,.,TGCGCCAGCAGCCAAGACCCAGGGGCAAGAGGCTACACCTTC,CASSQDPGARGYTF
TRBJ2-1,few,TRBV29-1,TRBD1,TGCAGCGTAGCCAGGGGGCGAGGCTCCTACAATGAGCAGTTCTTC,CSVARGRGSYNEQFF
TRBJ1-1,.,TRBV5-1,.,TGCGCCAGCAGCTCCCGGGCGAGAACTGAAGCTTTCTTT,CASSSRARTEAFF
TRBJ1-1,few,TRBV5-6,.,TGTGCCAGCAGTGGCGGTATACAAGCTTTCTTT,CASSGGIQAFF
TRBJ2-7,.,TRBV27,.,TGTGCCAGCAGTTTATTGGGTAGCGACTACGAGCAGTACTTC,CASSLLGSDYEQYF
TRBJ2-7,many,TRBV5-1,TRBD2,TGCGCCAGCAGAAGACTAGCGGGAGGTGGGGAGCAGTACTTC,CASRRLAGGGEQYF
TRBJ2-5,.,TRBV29-1,TRBD2,TGCAGCTCAATGGGGGGTGTTGGACTAGCGGGAGTTAAGTTGGAGACCCAGTACTTC,CSSMGGVGLAGVKLETQYF
TRBJ2-3,.,TRBV20-1,TRBD2,TGCAGTGCTGACGGACTAGCGGGAGGGCCGAGCACAGATACGCAGTATTTT,CSADGLAGGPSTDTQYF